The entry below describes one TCR beta chain. In the study's own analysis: Reference gene primer amplification yielded estimated nucleated cell counts. TCRdb's table, derived via immunoSEQ multiplex PCR, lists solely in-frame clones and lacks some. Clone size and V and J calls were adopted from that table, with D and trimming inferred from the DNA. In the table there are some 200,000 clones, roughly four fifths of which are singletons. The data were obtained in a study of blood T cell repertoires in COVID-19. Study overall: Researchers got acute and convalescent COVID-19 samples from the United States, Italy and Spain. The cDNA or gDNA used as material had been derived from T cells, B-cell-depleted T cells, or PBMCs.

This CDR3 comprises 15 residues. Per the germline V gene, CDR1 is MDHEN and CDR2 is SYDVKM. The V segment lost 3 bases and the J segment 4 bases; nucleotides outside the gene matches: 5. The clonotype originates from a woman aged 40 to 55 with acute or convalescent COVID-19. The sequencing sample was made of peripheral blood. V is TRBV28 and J is TRBJ1-5; TRBD1 agrees at 8 bases. The CDR3 DNA reads as TGTGCCAGCAGTTTGGGACAGGCGACAAATCAGCCCCAGCATTTT. This codes for CASSLGQATNQPQHF.